This T cell receptor (beta chain) was retrieved from a study of blood T cell repertoires in COVID-19. Across the study: COVID-19 samples collected from the United States, Italy and Spain covered acute and convalescent phases. Nucleic acid was either cDNA or gDNA, and it came from T cells, B-cell-depleted T cells, or PBMCs.

The repertoire was sequenced with immunoSEQ multiplex PCR; TCRdb's copy has only in-frame clones and lacks some. This table has about 170,000 clones, around four fifths appearing once. CDR3 length: 14 residues. V lost 6 bases to trimming and J lost 5 bases, with 13 bases between them. This sequence joins TRBV23-1 and TRBJ2-2, with D perhaps matching TRBD2 (7 bases). TRBV23-1 is noted as an ORF with a role that remains uncertain. The sequenced sample was peripheral blood. The TCR originated in a woman aged 70 to 79 who had recovered from COVID-19. This CDR3 reads CASSQGRGTGELFF. CDR3 sequence (DNA): TGCGCCAGCAGCCAGGGGAGGGGGACCGGGGAGCTGTTTTTT.